This TCR beta chain was captured by sequencing in a study of cytotoxic CD8 clonotypes in ibrutinib-treated CLL. In the study overall: Once patients had received a median 12 months of treatment, range 6 to 36, response samples were obtained. Notes on the study in general: At progression, clonality fell back toward baseline after rising at ibrutinib response. The public clonotypes identified were infrequent and showed contraction or stability on treatment.

Trimming took 1 base from V and 1 from J, leaving 10 bases between them. The germline CDR1 and CDR2 sequences are SGHTA and FQGNSA. The CDR3 extends over 15 amino acids. As to this clone: Its antigen remains unknown.

The source of roughly 1.9 micrograms of genomic DNA for TCR beta libraries was cryopreserved PBMCs. Assay used: immunoSEQ multiplex PCR; TCRdb lists only in-frame clones, some missing. The sample includes 65,000 to 80,000 clones, less than 85% seen only once; the top ten take around 37%. The sequencing here drew on PBMCs, taken after 24 months of ibrutinib treatment. The sequence was collected from a human donor with chronic lymphocytic leukemia. The chain carries TRBV7-2 and TRBJ2-5, with D possibly being TRBD1 (5 bases). DNA for the CDR3: TGTGCCAGCAGCTTAGAGTACAGGTCCCAAGAGACCCAGTACTTC. Translation gives CASSLEYRSQETQYF. Based on the CDR3 plus reference TRBV7-2 and TRBJ2-5, the full variable domain is GAGVSQSPSNKVTEKGKDVELRCDPISGHTALYWYRQSLGQGLEFLIYFQGNSAPDKSGLPSDRFSAERTGGSVSTLTIQRTQQEDSAVYLCASSLEYRSQETQYFGPGTRLLVL.